A single T cell receptor (beta chain) is shown here with its context. It has no known antigen specificity. Base quality data are lacking; no much larger clone is found one base away. The data derive from a study of blood T cell repertoires in COVID-19 (dated by TCRdb to 2018 to 2021). As for the study more broadly: Samples covering the acute and convalescent phases of COVID-19 were provided by collaborators in the United States, Italy and Spain. The prospective study material was composed of cDNA or gDNA derived from T cells, B-cell-depleted T cells, or PBMCs. Deeply sampled blood TCRbeta repertoires from subjects exposed to, actively infected with, or recovered from COVID-19 were included in the dataset. A freely available public database, intended as a resource for researchers studying the immune response to SARS-CoV-2, is where the repertoires were released. The samples were drawn from two sources: the first 160 participants of the ongoing ImmuneRACE study, and fewer than 1,500 subjects contributed by 6 global collaborators. The sample metadata nearly always contained a de-identified subject ID, COVID-19 status, age in years and sex. Where HLA class I and class II types were available, the types were taken from metadata supplied by the sample provider, not from assay-based typing. Here is what the overall study found, with its caveats: How much clinical and demographic metadata was included differed by source and by participant, and the metadata was provided uncurated.

Taken from cysteine to phenylalanine, the CDR3 has 16 residues. Left in the record is the CDR3 DNA by itself, 48 bases read in frame from the first base. V is shortened by 5 bases, J by 4 bases, and the region joining them spans 21 bases. CDR1 LGHDT and CDR2 YNNKEL are derived from the germline V gene (reference sequence). Each collaborating institution followed its own protocols to collect whole blood in K2EDTA tubes. For TCRbeta analysis, collaborators shipped samples as frozen whole blood, isolated PBMCs, or DNA extracted from either of those sample types. TCRbeta CDR3 regions were amplified from genomic DNA using the immunoSEQ Assay, a bias-controlled multiplex PCR. The original methods were these. Nucleated cell counts per sample were estimated from amplification of reference gene primers within the assay. To quantify the absolute abundance of each unique TCRbeta CDR3 rearrangement, sequence reads were collapsed and filtered. Productive Simpson clonality was computed per sample as the square root of Simpson's diversity index over productive rearrangements. TCRdb retrieved this table from immuneACCESS and kept in-frame rearrangements only. Not all clones are present; in checked studies, unresolved V genes account for under half, and no reason is known for the remainder. Clone size and the V and J calls come from that table; the DNA yielded D and trimming. The sample includes under 350,000 clones, with more than 85% observed a single time. The biggest ten clones account for about 4.6% of the sample.

The material sequenced was peripheral blood. The clonotype was recovered from a man aged 35 to 55 with acute or convalescent COVID-19. The chain uses TRBV3-1 (or the pseudogene TRBV3-2) and TRBJ2-7; perhaps TRBD1 is the D gene, with 6 bases matching. The DNA sequence follows: TGTGCCAGCAGCACCAGGGGTCAGGGGAAATTATACGAGCAGTACTTC. It is translated as CASSTRGQGKLYEQYF.